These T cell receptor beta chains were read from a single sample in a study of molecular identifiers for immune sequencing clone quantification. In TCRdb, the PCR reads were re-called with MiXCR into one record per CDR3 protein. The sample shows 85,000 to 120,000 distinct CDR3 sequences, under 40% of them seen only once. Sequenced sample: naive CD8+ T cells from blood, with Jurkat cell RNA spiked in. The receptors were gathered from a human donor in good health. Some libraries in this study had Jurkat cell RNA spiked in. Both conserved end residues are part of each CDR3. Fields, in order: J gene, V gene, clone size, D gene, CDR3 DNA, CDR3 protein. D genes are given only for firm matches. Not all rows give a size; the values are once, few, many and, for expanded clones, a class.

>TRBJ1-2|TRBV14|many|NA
TGTGCCAGCAGCCAAGGGCAGAGCTATGGCTACACCTTC
CASSQGQSYGYTF
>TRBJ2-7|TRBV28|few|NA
TGTGCCAGCAGTAGTCGGGGGACCTACGAGCAGTACTTC
CASSSRGTYEQYF
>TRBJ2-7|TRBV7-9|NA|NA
TGTGCCAGCAGCTCCCCGGGCAGCTCCTACGAGCAGTACTTC
CASSSPGSSYEQYF
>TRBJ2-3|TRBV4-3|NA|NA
TGCGCCAGCAGCCAAGATCTCCTGGGCACAGATACGCAGTATTTT
CASSQDLLGTDTQYF
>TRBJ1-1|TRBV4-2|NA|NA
TGTGCCAGCAGCCAAGTCGCTGGGGCCGACACTGAAGCTTTCTTT
CASSQVAGADTEAFF
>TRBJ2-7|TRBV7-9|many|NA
TGTGCCAGCAGCCCGCGGGGCCTATACGAGCAGTACTTC
CASSPRGLYEQYF
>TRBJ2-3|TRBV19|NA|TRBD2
TGTGCCGTGCTGGTGGCGGGAGGTTGGCATTTT
CAVLVAGGWHF
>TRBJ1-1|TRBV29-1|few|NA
TGCAGCGTTGAGGGACCGCGGCCCACTGAAGCTTTCTTT
CSVEGPRPTEAFF
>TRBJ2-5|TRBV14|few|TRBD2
TGTGCCAGCAGCCAAGCGAGCGGGAGGTCTGGGACCCAGTACTTC
CASSQASGRSGTQYF
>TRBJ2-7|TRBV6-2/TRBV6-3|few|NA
TGTGCCAGTGGGGACTTCTCCTACGAGCAGTACTTC
CASGDFSYEQYF
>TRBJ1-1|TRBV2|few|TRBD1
TGTGCCATACGACAGGGGGTCACTGAAGCTTTCTTT
CAIRQGVTEAFF
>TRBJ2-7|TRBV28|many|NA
TGTGCCAGCAGTCCACACTACGAGCAGTACTTC
CASSPHYEQYF
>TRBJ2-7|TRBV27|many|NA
TGTGCCAGCAGTTTGTCCCCTTCGTACGAGCAGTACTTC
CASSLSPSYEQYF
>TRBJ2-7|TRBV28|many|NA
TGTGCCAGCAGTCCCAAGTCCTACGAGCAGTACTTC
CASSPKSYEQYF
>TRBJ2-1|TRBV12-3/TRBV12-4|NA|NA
TGTGCCAGCAGCTCCCGTCTCGGCGGGACTCACAATGAGCAGTTCTTC
CASSSRLGGTHNEQFF
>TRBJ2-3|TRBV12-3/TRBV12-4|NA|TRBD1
TGTGCCAGCAGTTTCCAGGGACAGTTTGCAGATACGCAGTATTTT
CASSFQGQFADTQYF
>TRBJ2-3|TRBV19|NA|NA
TGTGCCAGTAGTATGGCACCAATCACAGATACGCAGTATTTT
CASSMAPITDTQYF
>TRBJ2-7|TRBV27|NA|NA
TGTGCCAGCAGTTTTGAAGGTGGGGGCTACGAGCAGTACTTC
CASSFEGGGYEQYF
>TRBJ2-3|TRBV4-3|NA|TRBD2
TGCGCCAGCAGCGGAACTAGCGGGAGTTTCACAGATACGCAGAATTTT
CASSGTSGSFTDTQNF
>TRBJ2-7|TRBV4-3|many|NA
TGCGCCAGCAGCCAAGATGGAAACGGCCCCGCCTACGAGCAGTACTTC
CASSQDGNGPAYEQYF
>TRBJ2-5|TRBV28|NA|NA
TGTGCCAGCAGTCTCGACGTGGATCAAGTTCCCCAGAACTTC
CASSLDVDQVPQNF
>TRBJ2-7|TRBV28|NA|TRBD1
TGTGCCAGCAGATCGGGACAGGAGGCCTACGAGCAGTACTTC
CASRSGQEAYEQYF
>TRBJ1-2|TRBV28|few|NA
TGTGCCAGCAGCCCCAGGGCCTTCTTCTATGGCTACACCTTC
CASSPRAFFYGYTF
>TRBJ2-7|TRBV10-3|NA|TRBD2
TGTGCCATCAGTGAGCCAGGACTAGCGGGAACGGGGGAGCAGTACTTC
CAISEPGLAGTGEQYF
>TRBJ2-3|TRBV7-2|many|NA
TGTGCCAGCAGCTCACTACGCGGGGGCAGAGATACGCAGTATTTT
CASSSLRGGRDTQYF
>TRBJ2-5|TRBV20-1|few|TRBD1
TGCAGTGCCCAGGGGGACAGTTGGTTTTGGACCCAGTACTTC
CSAQGDSWFWTQYF
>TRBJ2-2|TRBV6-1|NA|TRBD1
TGTGCCAGCAGTGAAGTCGGTGGGACAGGGGGGCTGACCGGGGAGCTGTATTTT
CASSEVGGTGGLTGELYF
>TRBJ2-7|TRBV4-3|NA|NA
TGCGCCAGCAGCCAAGTAGCAGGGAACGAGCAGTACTTC
CASSQVAGNEQYF
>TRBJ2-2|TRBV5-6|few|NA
TGTGCCAGCAGAAAATACGCCGGGGAGCTGTTTTTT
CASRKYAGELFF
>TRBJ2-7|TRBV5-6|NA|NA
TGTGTCAGCAGCTTGGTAGGGTACGAGCAGTACTTC
CVSSLVGYEQYF
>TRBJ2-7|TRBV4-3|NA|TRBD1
TGCGCCAGCAGCCACTCCGGGACAGGCTCATACGAGCAGTACTTC
CASSHSGTGSYEQYF